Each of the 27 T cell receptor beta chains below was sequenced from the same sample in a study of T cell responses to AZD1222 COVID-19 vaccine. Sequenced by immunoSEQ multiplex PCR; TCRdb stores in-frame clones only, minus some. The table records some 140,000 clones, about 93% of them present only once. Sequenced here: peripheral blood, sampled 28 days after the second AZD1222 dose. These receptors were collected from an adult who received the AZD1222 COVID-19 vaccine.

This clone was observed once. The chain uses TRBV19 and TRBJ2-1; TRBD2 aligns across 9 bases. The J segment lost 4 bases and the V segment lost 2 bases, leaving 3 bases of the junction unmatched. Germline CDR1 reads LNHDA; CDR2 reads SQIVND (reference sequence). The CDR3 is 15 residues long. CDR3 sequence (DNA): TGTGCCAGTAGTATAATAGCGGGGGTATACAATGAGCAGTTCTTC. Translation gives CASSIIAGVYNEQFF.

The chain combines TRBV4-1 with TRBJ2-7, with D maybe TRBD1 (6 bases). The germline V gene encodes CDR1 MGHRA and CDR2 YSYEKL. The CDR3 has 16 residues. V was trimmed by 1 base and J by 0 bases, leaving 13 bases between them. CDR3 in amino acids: CASSQAWAGASYEQYF. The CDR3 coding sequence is TGCGCCAGCAGCCAAGCCTGGGCAGGGGCCTCCTACGAGCAGTACTTC.

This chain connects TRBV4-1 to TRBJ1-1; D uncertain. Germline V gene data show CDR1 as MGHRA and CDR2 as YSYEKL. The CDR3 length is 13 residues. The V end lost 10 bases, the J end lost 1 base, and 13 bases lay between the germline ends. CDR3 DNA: TGCGCCACCCGTAGCACAGCGAACACTGAAGCTTTCTTT. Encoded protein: CATRSTANTEAFF.

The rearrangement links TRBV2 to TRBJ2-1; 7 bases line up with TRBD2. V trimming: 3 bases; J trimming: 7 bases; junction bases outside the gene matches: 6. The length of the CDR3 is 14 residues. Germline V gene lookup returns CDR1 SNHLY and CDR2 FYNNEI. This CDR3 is CASSDTGGINEQFF. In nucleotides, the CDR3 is TGTGCCAGCAGTGATACCGGGGGGATAAATGAGCAGTTCTTC.

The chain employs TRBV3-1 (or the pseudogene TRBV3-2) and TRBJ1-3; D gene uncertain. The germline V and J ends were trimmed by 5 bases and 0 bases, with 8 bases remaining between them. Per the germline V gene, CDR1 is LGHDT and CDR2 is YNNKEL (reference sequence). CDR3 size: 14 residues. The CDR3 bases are TGTGCCAGCAGCGTGTCGCTCTCTGGAAACACCATATATTTT. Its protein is CASSVSLSGNTIYF.

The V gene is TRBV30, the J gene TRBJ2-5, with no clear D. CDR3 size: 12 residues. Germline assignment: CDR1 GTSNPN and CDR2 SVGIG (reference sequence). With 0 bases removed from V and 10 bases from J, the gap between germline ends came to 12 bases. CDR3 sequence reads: CAWSVYRRDQYF. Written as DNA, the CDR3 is TGTGCCTGGAGTGTATATCGGCGAGACCAGTACTTC.

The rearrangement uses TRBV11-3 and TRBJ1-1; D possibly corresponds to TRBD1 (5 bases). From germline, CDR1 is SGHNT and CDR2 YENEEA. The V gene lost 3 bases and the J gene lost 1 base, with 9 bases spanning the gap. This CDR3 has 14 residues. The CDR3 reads CASSFLGQNTEAFF. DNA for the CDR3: TGTGCCAGCAGCTTTCTAGGACAGAACACTGAAGCTTTCTTT.

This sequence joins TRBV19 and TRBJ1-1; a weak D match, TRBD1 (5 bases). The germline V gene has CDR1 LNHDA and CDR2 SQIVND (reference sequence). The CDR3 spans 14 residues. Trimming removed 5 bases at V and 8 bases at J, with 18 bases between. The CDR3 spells CASSPGVGESEAFF. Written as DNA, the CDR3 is TGTGCCAGTAGTCCAGGAGTAGGGGAGTCGGAAGCTTTCTTT.

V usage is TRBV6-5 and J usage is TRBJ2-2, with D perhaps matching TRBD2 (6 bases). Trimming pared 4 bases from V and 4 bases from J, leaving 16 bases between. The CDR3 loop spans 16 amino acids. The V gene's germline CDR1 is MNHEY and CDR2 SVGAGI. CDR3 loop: CASSFITGTATGELFF. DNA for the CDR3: TGTGCCAGCAGTTTCATTACCGGGACTGCCACCGGGGAGCTGTTTTTT.

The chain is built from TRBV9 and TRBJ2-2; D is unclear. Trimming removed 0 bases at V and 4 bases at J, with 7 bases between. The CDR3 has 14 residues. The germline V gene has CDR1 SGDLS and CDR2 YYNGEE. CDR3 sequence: CASSVGVTTGELFF. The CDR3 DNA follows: TGTGCCAGCAGCGTAGGGGTGACCACCGGGGAGCTGTTTTTT.

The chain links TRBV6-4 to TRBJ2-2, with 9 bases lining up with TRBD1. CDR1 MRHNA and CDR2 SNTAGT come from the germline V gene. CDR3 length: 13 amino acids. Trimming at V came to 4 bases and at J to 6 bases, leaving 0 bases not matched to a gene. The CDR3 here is CASSGQGAGELFF. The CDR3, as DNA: TGTGCCAGCAGTGGACAGGGGGCCGGGGAGCTGTTTTTT.

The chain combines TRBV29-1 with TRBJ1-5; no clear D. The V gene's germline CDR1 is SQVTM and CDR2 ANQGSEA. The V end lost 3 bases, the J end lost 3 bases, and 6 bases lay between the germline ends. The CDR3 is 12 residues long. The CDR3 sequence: CSVDRHNQPQHF. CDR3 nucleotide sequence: TGCAGCGTTGACCGACACAATCAGCCCCAGCATTTT.

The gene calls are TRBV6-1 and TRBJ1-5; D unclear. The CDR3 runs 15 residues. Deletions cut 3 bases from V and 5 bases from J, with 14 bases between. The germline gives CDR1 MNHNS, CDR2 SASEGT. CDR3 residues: CASSDPGRNYQPQHF. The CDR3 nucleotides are TGTGCCAGCAGTGACCCGGGCAGGAATTATCAGCCCCAGCATTTT.

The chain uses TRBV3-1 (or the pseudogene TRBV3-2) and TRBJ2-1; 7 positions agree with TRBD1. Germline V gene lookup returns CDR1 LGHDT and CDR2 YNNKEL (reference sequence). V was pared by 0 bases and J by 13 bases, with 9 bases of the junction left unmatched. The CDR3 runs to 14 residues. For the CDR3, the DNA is TGTGCCAGCAGCCAAGATCCGATGGCAGGGGGACAGTTCTTC. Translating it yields CASSQDPMAGGQFF.

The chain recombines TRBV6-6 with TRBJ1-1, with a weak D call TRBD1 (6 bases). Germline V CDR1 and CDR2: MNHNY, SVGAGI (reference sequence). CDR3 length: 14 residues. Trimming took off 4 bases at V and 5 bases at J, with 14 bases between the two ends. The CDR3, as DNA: TGTGCCAGCAGTTCCCGCCAGAGGGGGACTGAAGCTTTCTTT. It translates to CASSSRQRGTEAFF.

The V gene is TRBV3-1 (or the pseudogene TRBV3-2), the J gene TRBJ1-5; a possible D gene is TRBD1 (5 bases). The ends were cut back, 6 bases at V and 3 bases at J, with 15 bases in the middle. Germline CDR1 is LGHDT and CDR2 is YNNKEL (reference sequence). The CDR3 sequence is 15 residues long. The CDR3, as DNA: TGTGCCAGCAGTCGAGGGGCAGGACCCAATCAGCCCCAGCATTTT. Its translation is CASSRGAGPNQPQHF.

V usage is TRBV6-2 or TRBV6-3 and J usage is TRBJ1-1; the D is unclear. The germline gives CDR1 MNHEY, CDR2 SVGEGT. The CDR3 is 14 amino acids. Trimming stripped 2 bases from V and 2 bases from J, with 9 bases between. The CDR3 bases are TGTGCCAGCAGTTACCTCGGAAGTAACACTGAAGCTTTCTTT. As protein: CASSYLGSNTEAFF.

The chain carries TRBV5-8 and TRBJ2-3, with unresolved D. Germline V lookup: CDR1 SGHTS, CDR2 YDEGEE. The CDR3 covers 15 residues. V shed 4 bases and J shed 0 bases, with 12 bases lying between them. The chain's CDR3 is CASSQDGQSTDTQYF. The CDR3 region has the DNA TGTGCCAGCAGCCAGGACGGTCAAAGCACAGATACGCAGTATTTT.

The CDR3: CASSPPSPKRGRSGANVLTF. The CDR3 DNA follows: TGTGCCAGCTCACCCCCTTCGCCTAAAAGGGGTCGCTCTGGGGCCAACGTCCTGACTTTC. This rearrangement joins TRBV18 to TRBJ2-6; weak D call: TRBD1 (5 bases). CDR1 and CDR2 (germline): KGHSH, LQKENI. The CDR3 is made up of 20 amino acids. Trimming shortened V by 3 bases and J by 0 bases, and 21 bases separated the two germline ends.

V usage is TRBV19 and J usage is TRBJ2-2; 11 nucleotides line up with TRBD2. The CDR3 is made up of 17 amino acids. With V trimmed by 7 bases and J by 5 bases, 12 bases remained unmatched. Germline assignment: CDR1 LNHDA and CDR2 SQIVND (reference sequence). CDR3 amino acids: CASTVGTSGGPTGELFF. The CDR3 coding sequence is TGTGCCAGTACCGTAGGAACTAGCGGGGGCCCGACCGGGGAGCTGTTTTTT.

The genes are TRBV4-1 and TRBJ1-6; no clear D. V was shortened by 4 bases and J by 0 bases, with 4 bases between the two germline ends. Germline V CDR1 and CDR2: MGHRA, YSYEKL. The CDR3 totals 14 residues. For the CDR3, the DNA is TGCGCCAGCAGCCGGGGCTCCTATAATTCACCCCTCCACTTT. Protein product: CASSRGSYNSPLHF.

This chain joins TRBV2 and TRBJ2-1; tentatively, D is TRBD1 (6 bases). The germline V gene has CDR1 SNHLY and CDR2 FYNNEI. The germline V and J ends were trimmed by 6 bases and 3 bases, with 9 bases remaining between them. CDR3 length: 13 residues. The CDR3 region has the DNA TGTGCCAGCAGGGACAGCAACTACAATGAGCAGTTCTTC. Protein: CASRDSNYNEQFF.

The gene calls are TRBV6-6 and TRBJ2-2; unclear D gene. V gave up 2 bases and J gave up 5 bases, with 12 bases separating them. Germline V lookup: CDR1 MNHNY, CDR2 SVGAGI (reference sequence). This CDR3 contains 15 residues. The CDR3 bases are TGTGCCAGCAGTTACAACGTAGGCTTAACCGGGGAGCTGTTTTTT. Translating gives CASSYNVGLTGELFF.

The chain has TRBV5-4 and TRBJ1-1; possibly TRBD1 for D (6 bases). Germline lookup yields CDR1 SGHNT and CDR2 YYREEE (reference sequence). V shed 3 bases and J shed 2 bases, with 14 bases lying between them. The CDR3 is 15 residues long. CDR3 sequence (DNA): TGTGCCAGCAGCTCCCGAAGCGGGGGCAACACTGAAGCTTTCTTT. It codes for CASSSRSGGNTEAFF.

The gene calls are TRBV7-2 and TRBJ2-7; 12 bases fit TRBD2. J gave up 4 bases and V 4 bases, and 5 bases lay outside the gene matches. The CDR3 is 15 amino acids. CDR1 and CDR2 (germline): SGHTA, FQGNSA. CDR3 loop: CASSSGTSGYYEQYF. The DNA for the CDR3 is TGTGCCAGCAGCTCAGGGACTAGCGGGTATTACGAGCAGTACTTC.

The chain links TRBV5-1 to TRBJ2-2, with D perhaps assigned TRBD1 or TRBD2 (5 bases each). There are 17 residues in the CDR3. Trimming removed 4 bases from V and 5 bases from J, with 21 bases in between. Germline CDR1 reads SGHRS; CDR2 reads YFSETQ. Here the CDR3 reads CASSPRGGRVWTGELFF. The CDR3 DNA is TGCGCCAGCAGCCCCCGGGGTGGCAGGGTTTGGACCGGGGAGCTGTTTTTT.

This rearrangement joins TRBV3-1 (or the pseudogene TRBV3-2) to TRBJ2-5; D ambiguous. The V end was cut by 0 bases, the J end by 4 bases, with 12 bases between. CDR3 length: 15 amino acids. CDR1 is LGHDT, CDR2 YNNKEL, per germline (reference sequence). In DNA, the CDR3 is TGTGCCAGCAGCCAAGACGCCTGGGGAAGAGAGACCCAGTACTTC. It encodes CASSQDAWGRETQYF.